Listed here is a single T cell receptor beta chain. Its specificity is unknown. This record belongs to a study of blood T cells in healthy people across ages. Study-wide background: Using template switching, researchers captured about one barcoded beta molecule for each two T cells. Study outcomes and limitations: TCR beta diversity was tightly associated with the proportion of naive T cells.

Primers used in a second PCR of roughly 7 to 12 cycles were a sample-barcoded 5' primer and a J-beta primer mix. A single record per CDR3 protein comes from TCRdb applying MiXCR to the 5' RACE reads. This table has some 1,500,000 distinct CDR3 sequences, approximately 39% appearing once. This CDR3 has 11 amino acids. V lost 2 bases, J lost 6 bases, and 4 bases lay in between. The sequencing sample was made of blood. This TCR came from a woman under 30 in good health. The chain joins TRBV12-3 or TRBV12-4 to TRBJ1-2; D is uncertain. Written as DNA, the CDR3 is TGTGCCAGCAGTTTAAAGGATGGCTACACCTTC. It yields the protein CASSLKDGYTF.